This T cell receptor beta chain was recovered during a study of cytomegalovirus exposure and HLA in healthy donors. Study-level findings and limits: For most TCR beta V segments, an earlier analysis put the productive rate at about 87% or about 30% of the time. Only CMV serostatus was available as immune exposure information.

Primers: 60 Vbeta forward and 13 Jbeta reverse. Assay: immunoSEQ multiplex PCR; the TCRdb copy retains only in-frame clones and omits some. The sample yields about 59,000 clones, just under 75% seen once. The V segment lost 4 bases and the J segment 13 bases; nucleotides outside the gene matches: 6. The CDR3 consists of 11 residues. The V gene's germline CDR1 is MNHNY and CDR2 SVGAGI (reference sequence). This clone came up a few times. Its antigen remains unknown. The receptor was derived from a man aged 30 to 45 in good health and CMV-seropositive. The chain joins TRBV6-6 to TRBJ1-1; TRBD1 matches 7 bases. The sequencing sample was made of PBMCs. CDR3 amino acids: CASSSTGIGFF. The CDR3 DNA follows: TGTGCCAGCAGTTCGACAGGGATCGGTTTCTTT.